This T cell receptor beta chain originates from a study of blood T cell repertoires in COVID-19. Authors' processing steps: Amplification of reference gene primers provided the estimated nucleated cell counts. TCRdb keeps only in-frame clones here, not all; method: immunoSEQ multiplex PCR. Clone size and the V and J calls come from that table; the DNA yielded D and trimming. Of more than 150,000 clones in the sample, 75% to 85% were seen once. The CDR3 totals 15 residues. The J segment lost 6 bases and the V segment lost 5 bases, leaving 8 bases of the junction unmatched. Germline values: CDR1 SEHNR, CDR2 FQNEAQ (reference sequence).

The TCR sequence derives from a man in his forties or fifties who had recovered from COVID-19. Sequencing was carried out using PBMCs or T cells enriched from blood (not recorded which). This rearrangement joins TRBV7-9 to TRBJ1-5, with 9 bases that match TRBD1. CDR3 DNA sequence: TGTGCCAGCAGCGGGGGACAGGGTGTTACTCAGCCCCAGCATTTT. It encodes CASSGGQGVTQPQHF.